This T cell receptor (beta chain) came from a study of T cells in Graves' hyperthyroidism and ophthalmopathy. The PBMCs had their origin in 7.5 to 10 ml of fresh peripheral blood. This clonotype has ten or more counts. Its specificity is unknown. RNA transcripts were the template for amplifying TCR beta CDR3 regions. The HTBI primer set drove a first-round RT-PCR of the TCR CDR3. TCRdb re-derived calls from the multiplex PCR reads in MiXCR, one entry per CDR3 protein. The sample records about 400,000 distinct CDR3 sequences, roughly 15% being singletons. The CDR3 is 11 residues long. From germline, CDR1 is MNHNS and CDR2 SASEGT. V was cut by 8 bases and J by 2 bases, with 7 bases left in between. Whole-study findings and limits: By a 13 V-J model, ophthalmopathy was set apart from stable hyperthyroidism.

This sequence was found in a woman aged 55-69 years with Graves' ophthalmopathy. Sequences were obtained from blood. This chain connects TRBV6-1 to TRBJ2-7; D is possibly TRBD1 (6 bases). In DNA, the CDR3 is TGTGCCAGCGGGACACCCTACGAGCAGTACTTC. Translated, it gives CASGTPYEQYF.